This T cell receptor (beta chain) was recorded in a study of Ad26.COV2.S vaccination and SARS-CoV-2 variants. V shed 9 bases and J shed 1 base, with 12 bases lying between them. The CDR3 runs 13 residues. The germline CDR1 and CDR2 sequences are MNHEY and SVGAGI. Sample treatment: 15 to 20 received Ad26.COV2.S at low or high dose, single or two shots; about five received placebo; per-sample allocation not given. The samples date from day 63 after the first vaccine or placebo injection. The assay was immunoSEQ multiplex PCR, and TCRdb's table has in-frame clones only and misses some. Of roughly 350,000 clones in the sample, roughly 84% were seen once.

This chain joins TRBV6-5 and TRBJ1-2, with no clear D. The clonotype was recovered from a person aged 18-65 years who received the Ad26.COV2.S COVID-19 vaccine or a placebo. The source was peripheral blood, collected in a trial of Ad26.COV2.S vaccine versus placebo. The CDR3, as DNA: TGTGCCAGTATCGACGCCCGTAACTATGGCTACACCTTC. Translation gives CASIDARNYGYTF.